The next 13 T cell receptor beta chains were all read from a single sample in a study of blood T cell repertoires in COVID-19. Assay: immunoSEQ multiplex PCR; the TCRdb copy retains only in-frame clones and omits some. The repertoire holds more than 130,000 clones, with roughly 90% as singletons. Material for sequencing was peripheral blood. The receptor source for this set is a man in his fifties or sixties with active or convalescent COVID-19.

CDR3 residues: CATSDRRLLARSDEQFF. DNA of the CDR3: TGTGCCACCAGTGACAGGAGGCTGTTGGCTCGCAGTGATGAGCAGTTCTTC. The chain uses TRBV24-1 and TRBJ2-1; D might be TRBD2 (5 bases). CDR1 is KGHDR, CDR2 SFDVKD, per germline. Trimming removed 4 bases at V and 8 bases at J, with 23 bases between. CDR3 length: 17 residues.

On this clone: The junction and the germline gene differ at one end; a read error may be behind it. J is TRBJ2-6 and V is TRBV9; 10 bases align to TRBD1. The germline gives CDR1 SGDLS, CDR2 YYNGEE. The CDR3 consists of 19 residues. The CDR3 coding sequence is TGTGCCAGCAGCTTTACGACCGGGACAGGGGACTCTTGGGCCAACGTCCTGACTTTC. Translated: CASSFTTGTGDSWANVLTF.

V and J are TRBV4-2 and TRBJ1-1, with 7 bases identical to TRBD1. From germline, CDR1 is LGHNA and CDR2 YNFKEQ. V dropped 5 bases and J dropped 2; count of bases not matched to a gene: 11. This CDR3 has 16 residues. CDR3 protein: CASSRQGLGANTEAFF. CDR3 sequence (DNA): TGTGCCAGCAGCAGACAGGGTCTAGGTGCAAACACTGAAGCTTTCTTT.

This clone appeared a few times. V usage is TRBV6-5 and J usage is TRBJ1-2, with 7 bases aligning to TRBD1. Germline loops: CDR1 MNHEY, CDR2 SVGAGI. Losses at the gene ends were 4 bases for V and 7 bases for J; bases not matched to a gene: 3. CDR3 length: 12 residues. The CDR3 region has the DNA TGTGCCAGCAGTTCGACAGGGTCTGGCTACACCTTC. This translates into CASSSTGSGYTF.

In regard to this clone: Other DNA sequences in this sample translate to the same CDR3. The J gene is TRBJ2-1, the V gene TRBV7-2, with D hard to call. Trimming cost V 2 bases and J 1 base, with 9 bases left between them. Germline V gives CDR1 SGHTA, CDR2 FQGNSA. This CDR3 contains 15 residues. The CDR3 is CASSLSGSSYNEQFF. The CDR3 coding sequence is TGTGCCAGCAGCTTAAGTGGTAGTTCCTACAATGAGCAGTTCTTC.

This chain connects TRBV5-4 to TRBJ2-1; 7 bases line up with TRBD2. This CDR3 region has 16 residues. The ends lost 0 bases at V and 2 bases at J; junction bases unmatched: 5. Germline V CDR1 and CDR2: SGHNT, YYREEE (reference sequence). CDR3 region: CASSLVRGRAYNEQFF. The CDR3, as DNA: TGTGCCAGCAGCTTGGTTCGTGGGAGGGCCTACAATGAGCAGTTCTTC.

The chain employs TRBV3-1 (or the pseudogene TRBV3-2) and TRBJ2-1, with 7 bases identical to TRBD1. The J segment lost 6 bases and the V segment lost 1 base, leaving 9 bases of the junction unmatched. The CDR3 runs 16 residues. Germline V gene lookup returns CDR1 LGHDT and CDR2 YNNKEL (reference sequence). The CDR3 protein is CASSQVWTGRGNEQFF. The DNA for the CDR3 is TGTGCCAGCAGCCAAGTTTGGACAGGTAGAGGCAATGAGCAGTTCTTC.

The CDR3 DNA sequence: TGTGCCAGCAGTTCCCCGGGACAGGGGCAATACGAGCAGTACTTC. Amino acids: CASSSPGQGQYEQYF. The rearrangement uses TRBV6-5 and TRBJ2-7, with 10 bases that match TRBD1. The CDR3 length is 15 residues. Germline trimming cut 4 bases from V and 4 bases from J; bases unmatched to any gene: 7. The germline gives CDR1 MNHEY, CDR2 SVGAGI.

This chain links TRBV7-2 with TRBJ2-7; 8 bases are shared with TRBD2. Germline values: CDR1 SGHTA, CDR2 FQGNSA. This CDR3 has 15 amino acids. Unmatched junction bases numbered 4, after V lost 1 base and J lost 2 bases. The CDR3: CASSLDVGRAYEQYF. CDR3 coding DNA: TGTGCCAGCAGCTTAGATGTCGGGAGGGCCTACGAGCAGTACTTC.

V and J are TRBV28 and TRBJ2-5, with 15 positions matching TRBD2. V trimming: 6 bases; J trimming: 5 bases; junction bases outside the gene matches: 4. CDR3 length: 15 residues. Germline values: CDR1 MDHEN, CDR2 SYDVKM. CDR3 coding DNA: TGTGCCAGCAGCAAGGGGACTAGCGGGAGGGAGACCCAGTACTTC. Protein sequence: CASSKGTSGRETQYF.

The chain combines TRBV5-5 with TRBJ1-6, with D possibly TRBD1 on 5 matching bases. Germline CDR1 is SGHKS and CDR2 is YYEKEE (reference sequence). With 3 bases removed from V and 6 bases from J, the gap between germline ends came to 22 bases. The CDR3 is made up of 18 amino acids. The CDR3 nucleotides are TGTGCCAGCAGCTCGGATCCCTGGGGCAGGCCCTCTAATTCACCCCTCCACTTT. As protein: CASSSDPWGRPSNSPLHF.

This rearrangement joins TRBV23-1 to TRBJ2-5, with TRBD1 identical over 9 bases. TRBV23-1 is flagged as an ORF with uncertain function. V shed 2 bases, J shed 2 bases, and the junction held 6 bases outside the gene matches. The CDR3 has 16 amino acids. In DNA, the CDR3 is TGCGCCAGCAGTCAAACGACAGGGGGTCGGCAAGAGACCCAGTACTTC. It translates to CASSQTTGGRQETQYF.

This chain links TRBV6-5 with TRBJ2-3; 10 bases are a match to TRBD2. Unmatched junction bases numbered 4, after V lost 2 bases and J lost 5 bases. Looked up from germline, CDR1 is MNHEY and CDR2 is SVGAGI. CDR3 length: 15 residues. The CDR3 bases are TGTGCCAGCAGTTACCAAGCGGGAGGGATAGATACGCAGTATTTT. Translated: CASSYQAGGIDTQYF.